Listed below are T cell receptor beta chains from one sample, sequenced in a study of fetal regulatory T cell absence and autoimmunity. Sequencing was performed with immunoSEQ multiplex PCR; in TCRdb, only in-frame clones are kept and a portion is missing. Of about 95,000 clones in the sample, 55% to 75% were seen once. The sequencing sample was made of pancreas tissue. The source of these receptors is a male donor with IPEX syndrome. CDR3s include the opening cysteine and the closing phenylalanine or tryptophan. D genes are given only for firm matches. A row's size may be missing; if present it is once, few, many or a size class.

J gene: TRBJ2-6
D gene: -
clone size: -
V gene: TRBV10-2
CDR3 DNA: TGCGCCAGCAGTGTTTCTGGCCCCTGGACTGGGGCCAACGTCCTGACTTTC
CDR3 protein: CASSVSGPWTGANVLTF

J gene: TRBJ1-2
D gene: -
clone size: few
V gene: TRBV12-5
CDR3 DNA: TGTGCTAGTGGTTTGGACAGGGACTATGGCTACACCTTC
CDR3 protein: CASGLDRDYGYTF

J gene: TRBJ2-5
D gene: -
clone size: -
V gene: TRBV5-6
CDR3 DNA: TGTGCCAGCAGCTTTTACTGGAACCAAGAGACCCAGTACTTC
CDR3 protein: CASSFYWNQETQYF

J gene: TRBJ1-2
D gene: -
clone size: -
V gene: TRBV6-5
CDR3 DNA: TGTGCCAGCAGTTATTCCGGGGGCTTTGGCTACACCTTC
CDR3 protein: CASSYSGGFGYTF

J gene: TRBJ1-2
D gene: -
clone size: -
V gene: TRBV5-6
CDR3 DNA: TGTGCCAGCAGCTTGAAGGTTTATGGCTACACCTTC
CDR3 protein: CASSLKVYGYTF

J gene: TRBJ2-7
D gene: -
clone size: -
V gene: TRBV15
CDR3 DNA: TGTGCCACCAGCAGAGCACCCGGGGGCTCCTACGAGCAGTACTTC
CDR3 protein: CATSRAPGGSYEQYF

J gene: TRBJ2-3
D gene: TRBD2
clone size: -
V gene: TRBV9
CDR3 DNA: TGTGCCAGCAGCGTAGATCTAGCGGGGGGTAGCACAGATACGCAGTATTTT
CDR3 protein: CASSVDLAGGSTDTQYF

J gene: TRBJ2-1
D gene: TRBD2
clone size: -
V gene: TRBV2
CDR3 DNA: TGTGCCAGCAGTGGGACTAGCGGGGGGAATGAGCAGTTCTTC
CDR3 protein: CASSGTSGGNEQFF

J gene: TRBJ1-6
D gene: TRBD1
clone size: -
V gene: TRBV5-1
CDR3 DNA: TGCGCCAGCAGCTCCTCGACAGGGAAGTCACCCCTCCACTTT
CDR3 protein: CASSSSTGKSPLHF

J gene: TRBJ1-2
D gene: TRBD1
clone size: once
V gene: TRBV5-1
CDR3 DNA: TGCGCCAGCAGCCCACAGGGGAACTATGGCTACACCTTC
CDR3 protein: CASSPQGNYGYTF

J gene: TRBJ2-5
D gene: TRBD1
clone size: -
V gene: TRBV5-4
CDR3 DNA: TGTGCCAGCAGCTTGCGCCAGGGGGCGGAGACCCAGTACTTC
CDR3 protein: CASSLRQGAETQYF

J gene: TRBJ1-3
D gene: -
clone size: -
V gene: TRBV6-1
CDR3 DNA: TGTGCCAGCAGTCCAGAGTGGCTGCGTGGAAACACCATATATTTT
CDR3 protein: CASSPEWLRGNTIYF

J gene: TRBJ1-6
D gene: -
clone size: few
V gene: TRBV30
CDR3 DNA: TGTGCCTGGAGGGACACCTATAATTCACCCCTCCACTTT
CDR3 protein: CAWRDTYNSPLHF

J gene: TRBJ2-1
D gene: -
clone size: -
V gene: TRBV5-4
CDR3 DNA: TGTGCCAGCAGCTTGACAGGGTACTCCTACAATGAGCAGTTCTTC
CDR3 protein: CASSLTGYSYNEQFF

J gene: TRBJ2-7
D gene: -
clone size: -
V gene: TRBV18
CDR3 DNA: TGTGCCAGCTCACCACCGAGTAGCGTCTCCTACGAGCAGTACTTC
CDR3 protein: CASSPPSSVSYEQYF

J gene: TRBJ1-2
D gene: -
clone size: -
V gene: TRBV14
CDR3 DNA: TGTGCCAGCAGCCCCTGGGGGGCGCTATTCTATGGCTACACCTTC
CDR3 protein: CASSPWGALFYGYTF

J gene: TRBJ2-7
D gene: -
clone size: -
V gene: TRBV5-8
CDR3 DNA: TGTGCCAGCAGTCGCCCCGGCACCTACGAGCAGTACTTC
CDR3 protein: CASSRPGTYEQYF

J gene: TRBJ2-3
D gene: TRBD2
clone size: once
V gene: TRBV5-1
CDR3 DNA: TGCGCCAGCAGCTTGATGGAGAACCCTTTAGTAGCGGGCCTCAATACGCAGTATTTT
CDR3 protein: CASSLMENPLVAGLNTQYF

J gene: TRBJ1-2
D gene: TRBD1
clone size: few
V gene: TRBV20-1
CDR3 DNA: TGCAGTGCTACAGGGGGCTATGGCTACACCTTC
CDR3 protein: CSATGGYGYTF

J gene: TRBJ1-4
D gene: TRBD1
clone size: few
V gene: TRBV5-6
CDR3 DNA: TGTGCCAGCAGCTTGAAACAGGGGGCTGAAAAACTGTTTTTT
CDR3 protein: CASSLKQGAEKLFF

J gene: TRBJ2-7
D gene: -
clone size: -
V gene: TRBV20-1
CDR3 DNA: TGCAGTGCCAGAGGATCAGTATCGCAGTACTTC
CDR3 protein: CSARGSVSQYF

J gene: TRBJ1-1
D gene: -
clone size: -
V gene: TRBV25-1
CDR3 DNA: TGTGCCAGCAGTGAATGGGACAACACTGAAGCTTTCTTT
CDR3 protein: CASSEWDNTEAFF

J gene: TRBJ2-5
D gene: TRBD1
clone size: -
V gene: TRBV7-6
CDR3 DNA: TGTGCCAGCAGCTTAGAGGGACAGGGGGGAGAGACCCAGTACTTC
CDR3 protein: CASSLEGQGGETQYF

J gene: TRBJ2-7
D gene: TRBD2
clone size: -
V gene: TRBV11-3
CDR3 DNA: TGTGCCAGCAGCTTACGTTTGGGTAGCGGGAGAGGTACCGAGCAGTACTTC
CDR3 protein: CASSLRLGSGRGTEQYF

J gene: TRBJ2-1
D gene: -
clone size: -
V gene: TRBV15
CDR3 DNA: TGTGCCACCAGCAGAGGTGGGGCCAACAATGAGCAGTTCTTC
CDR3 protein: CATSRGGANNEQFF

J gene: TRBJ1-2
D gene: -
clone size: -
V gene: TRBV2
CDR3 DNA: TGTGCCAGCGGAGTCGACCCCCGAAGGGTCAACTATGGCTACACCTTC
CDR3 protein: CASGVDPRRVNYGYTF

J gene: TRBJ2-3
D gene: -
clone size: -
V gene: TRBV11-2
CDR3 DNA: TGTGCCAGCAGCCGCCGCACAGATACGCAGTATTTT
CDR3 protein: CASSRRTDTQYF

J gene: TRBJ2-5
D gene: -
clone size: -
V gene: TRBV30
CDR3 DNA: TGTGCCTGGATCCCATCAGTGGAGACCCAGTACTTC
CDR3 protein: CAWIPSVETQYF

J gene: TRBJ1-2
D gene: TRBD1
clone size: -
V gene: TRBV6-5
CDR3 DNA: TGTGCCAGCAGCCAGATCAGACAGGGGAGCTACACCTTC
CDR3 protein: CASSQIRQGSYTF

J gene: TRBJ1-2
D gene: -
clone size: -
V gene: TRBV5-1
CDR3 DNA: TGCGCCAGCGCCGAGGGACAAAACTATGGCTACACCTTC
CDR3 protein: CASAEGQNYGYTF

J gene: TRBJ2-7
D gene: TRBD2
clone size: -
V gene: TRBV11-2
CDR3 DNA: TGTGCCAGCAGCTTAGCGGGACTAGCGTTTTCCTACGAGCAGTACTTC
CDR3 protein: CASSLAGLAFSYEQYF

J gene: TRBJ2-1
D gene: TRBD2
clone size: -
V gene: TRBV5-4
CDR3 DNA: TGTGCCAGCAGCTCCGCGACTAGCGGGTTCTCCTACAATGAGCAGTTCTTC
CDR3 protein: CASSSATSGFSYNEQFF

J gene: TRBJ2-5
D gene: -
clone size: medium-sized
V gene: TRBV11-2
CDR3 DNA: TGTGCCAGCAGCTTAGTAGTAGCCCCTAAACGAGAGACCCAGTACTTC
CDR3 protein: CASSLVVAPKRETQYF

J gene: TRBJ2-2
D gene: TRBD1
clone size: -
V gene: TRBV6-5
CDR3 DNA: TGTGCCAGCAGAGACAGGGGGCTTGGCACCGGGGAGCTGTTTTTT
CDR3 protein: CASRDRGLGTGELFF

J gene: TRBJ1-1
D gene: -
clone size: few
V gene: TRBV2
CDR3 DNA: TGTGCCAGCAGTGAAGGGAACACTGAAGCTTTCTTT
CDR3 protein: CASSEGNTEAFF

J gene: TRBJ1-4
D gene: -
clone size: -
V gene: TRBV5-1
CDR3 DNA: TGCGCCAGCAGCCGTAGTGTTGGGTTCGCAACTAATGAAAAACTGTTTTTT
CDR3 protein: CASSRSVGFATNEKLFF

J gene: TRBJ1-2
D gene: -
clone size: -
V gene: TRBV7-9
CDR3 DNA: TGTGCCAGCAGCTTAGAACGGTCTTCTAACTATGGCTACACCTTC
CDR3 protein: CASSLERSSNYGYTF

J gene: TRBJ2-1
D gene: -
clone size: -
V gene: TRBV7-9
CDR3 DNA: TGTGCCAGCAGCTGGGCGGGGGCTGGCTACAATGAGCAGTTCTTC
CDR3 protein: CASSWAGAGYNEQFF

J gene: TRBJ2-6
D gene: TRBD1
clone size: -
V gene: TRBV11-3
CDR3 DNA: TGTGCCAGCAGCTTGCCTGACAGGGATGACTCTGGGGCCAACGTCCTGACTTTC
CDR3 protein: CASSLPDRDDSGANVLTF

J gene: TRBJ2-1
D gene: -
clone size: -
V gene: TRBV20-1
CDR3 DNA: TGCAGTGCTAGAACGGGGAGTGAGCAGTTCTTC
CDR3 protein: CSARTGSEQFF

J gene: TRBJ1-2
D gene: -
clone size: -
V gene: TRBV5-6
CDR3 DNA: TGTGCCAGCAGCTTGGGGGGCGCCTATGGCTACACCTTC
CDR3 protein: CASSLGGAYGYTF

J gene: TRBJ1-2
D gene: TRBD1
clone size: -
V gene: TRBV6-5
CDR3 DNA: TGTGCCAGCAGTCGGACAGGGGCCAGGTATGGCTACACCTTC
CDR3 protein: CASSRTGARYGYTF

J gene: TRBJ1-1
D gene: TRBD1
clone size: -
V gene: TRBV5-1
CDR3 DNA: TGCGCCAGCACCCGGACAGGGATGAACACTGAAGCTTTCTTT
CDR3 protein: CASTRTGMNTEAFF

J gene: TRBJ1-2
D gene: -
clone size: many
V gene: TRBV18
CDR3 DNA: TGTGCCAGCTCACCGAACAGAGCCAACTATGGCTACACCTTC
CDR3 protein: CASSPNRANYGYTF

J gene: TRBJ2-1
D gene: TRBD2
clone size: -
V gene: TRBV4-2
CDR3 DNA: TGTGCCAGCAGCCAGAGCAGCGGGAGGGCCAATGAGCAGTTCTTC
CDR3 protein: CASSQSSGRANEQFF

J gene: TRBJ2-1
D gene: TRBD2
clone size: few
V gene: TRBV19
CDR3 DNA: TGTGCCAGTAGTATACTAGCGGGAGACAATGAGCAGTTCTTC
CDR3 protein: CASSILAGDNEQFF

J gene: TRBJ2-7
D gene: TRBD1
clone size: few
V gene: TRBV6-5
CDR3 DNA: TGTGCCAGCAGCTTGGGACAGGGGGCCTACGAGCAGTACTTC
CDR3 protein: CASSLGQGAYEQYF

J gene: TRBJ2-5
D gene: -
clone size: -
V gene: TRBV30
CDR3 DNA: TGTGCCTGGAGTGGCACCCAAGAGACCCAGTACTTC
CDR3 protein: CAWSGTQETQYF

J gene: TRBJ2-2
D gene: TRBD2
clone size: -
V gene: TRBV4-1
CDR3 DNA: TGCGCCAGCAGCCAAGATTCACTAGCGGGAGTGTACGGGGAGCTGTTTTTT
CDR3 protein: CASSQDSLAGVYGELFF

J gene: TRBJ2-7
D gene: -
clone size: few
V gene: TRBV11-3
CDR3 DNA: TGTGCCAGCAGCCTTGTCTCCTCGTTTGGCGAGCAGTACTTC
CDR3 protein: CASSLVSSFGEQYF

J gene: TRBJ1-1
D gene: -
clone size: -
V gene: TRBV6-1
CDR3 DNA: TGTGCCAGCAGTGATTGGGGTTTAACCAACACTGAAGCTTTCTTT
CDR3 protein: CASSDWGLTNTEAFF

J gene: TRBJ1-2
D gene: -
clone size: -
V gene: TRBV13
CDR3 DNA: TGTGCCAGCAGCTTAGGCCCATATATTGGCTACACCTTC
CDR3 protein: CASSLGPYIGYTF

J gene: TRBJ2-3
D gene: -
clone size: -
V gene: TRBV7-6
CDR3 DNA: TGTGCCAGCAGCTTAGTACCTAGCTATAACCTCCTCCATTCCACAGATACGCAGTATTTT
CDR3 protein: CASSLVPSYNLLHSTDTQYF

J gene: TRBJ1-3
D gene: -
clone size: -
V gene: TRBV6-5
CDR3 DNA: TGTGCCAGCAGTTACTCGGACAACTCTGGAAACACCATATATTTT
CDR3 protein: CASSYSDNSGNTIYF

J gene: TRBJ1-5
D gene: -
clone size: -
V gene: TRBV30
CDR3 DNA: TGTGCCTGGAGTGTACCCTCGAGGGGTCAGCCCCAGCATTTT
CDR3 protein: CAWSVPSRGQPQHF